The 28 T cell receptor beta chains below all came from one sample that was sequenced in a study of T-cell memory formation after mild COVID-19 (dated by TCRdb to the early 2020s). The library was made by 5' RACE. The sequencer was an Illumina NovaSeq 6000. TCRdb applied fastp at Q25 and MiXCR to the public reads, then kept only in-frame beta chains. Records with the same CDR3 protein are collapsed into one entry carrying the most frequent genes and DNA. In this sample the table shows about half a million distinct CDR3 sequences, 15% to 20% of which occur a single time. Jointly, the top ten make up 9% to 15% of the sample. Sequenced input: PBMCs or a T cell subset sorted from them (not recorded which). The receptors come from an adult woman who had mild COVID-19 (a few samples of this study predate the infection). The sample titles of this study are shuffled in the database, so cell type and time point are left out; the donor was told from shared clones.

V usage is TRBV24-1 and J usage is TRBJ2-2; D uncertain. V was pared by 4 bases and J by 1 base, with 9 bases between. Germline V lookup: CDR1 KGHDR, CDR2 SFDVKD. This CDR3 is 15 amino acids long. In nucleotides, the CDR3 is TGTGCCACCAGTGAGGGTAACTGGAACACCGGGGAGCTGTTTTTT. Translating gives CATSEGNWNTGELFF.

This clonotype occurred a few times. The gene calls are TRBV20-1 and TRBJ2-7; 7 bases are a match to TRBD2. Per the germline V gene, CDR1 is DFQATT and CDR2 is SNEGSKA (reference sequence). V was pared by 3 bases and J by 6 bases, with 8 bases of the junction left unmatched. The CDR3 loop spans 13 amino acids. CDR3 DNA sequence: TGCAGTGCTAGGGAACGGGAGGTCGGCGAGCAGTACTTC. Translation: CSAREREVGEQYF.

V gene TRBV6-2 or TRBV6-3 combines with J gene TRBJ1-5; 11 positions agree with TRBD1. The CDR3 loop spans 16 amino acids. J lost 6 bases, V lost 5 bases, and 9 bases had no gene match. In germline, CDR1 is MNHEY, CDR2 SVGEGT. CDR3 sequence reads: CASSPGTGGLGQPQHF. In DNA, the CDR3 is TGTGCCAGCAGTCCGGGGACAGGGGGACTCGGTCAGCCCCAGCATTTT.

The rearrangement links TRBV19 to TRBJ2-1; 8 bases map to TRBD2. The ends lost 3 bases at V and 2 bases at J; junction bases unmatched: 0. The CDR3 contains 14 residues. In germline, CDR1 is LNHDA, CDR2 SQIVND (reference sequence). CDR3 DNA sequence: TGTGCCAGTAGTATTAGCGGGGCCTACAATGAGCAGTTCTTC. This translates into CASSISGAYNEQFF.

The V call is TRBV6-1, the J call TRBJ1-3; no reliable D call. The CDR3 consists of 15 residues. Germline V gene sequence: CDR1 MNHNS, CDR2 SASEGT. The germline V and J ends were trimmed by 7 bases and 0 bases, with 13 bases remaining between them. The CDR3 spells CASNSGAFSGNTIYF. DNA of the CDR3: TGTGCCAGCAACTCAGGTGCCTTCTCTGGAAACACCATATATTTT.

The table lists this clonotype with many counts. V usage is TRBV7-9 and J usage is TRBJ2-7; TRBD1 might be the D (7 bases). Trimming left V 5 bases short and J 4 bases short, with 18 bases between. CDR3 size: 15 residues. Germline V CDR1 and CDR2: SEHNR, FQNEAQ (reference sequence). Written as DNA, the CDR3 is TGTGCCAGCAGCCAGGGGGACGGGAGAGGTTACGAGCAGTACTTC. Translated: CASSQGDGRGYEQYF.

This clonotype occurred many times. The chain combines TRBV7-6 with TRBJ2-7, with 11 bases identical to TRBD2. This CDR3 region has 15 residues. The germline V gene encodes CDR1 SGHVS and CDR2 FNYEAQ. V lost 5 bases, J lost 3 bases, and 6 bases stayed unmatched. In DNA form, the CDR3 reads TGTGCCAGCAGCCTCACTAGCGGGAGATTCTACGAGCAGTACTTC. Translating gives CASSLTSGRFYEQYF.

The chain couples TRBV10-3 to TRBJ2-7; possibly TRBD1 for D (5 bases). The V and J ends lost 7 bases and 1 base respectively, with 14 bases between them. Germline CDR1 ENHRY, CDR2 SYGVKD. The length of the CDR3 is 14 residues. CDR3 region: CAITPSTESYEQYF. CDR3 sequence (DNA): TGTGCCATCACTCCATCGACAGAGTCCTACGAGCAGTACTTC.

This clonotype was recorded a few times. This sequence joins TRBV2 and TRBJ1-2; D is ambiguous. The V gene lost 3 bases and the J gene lost 2 bases, with 13 bases spanning the gap. This CDR3 region has 15 residues. Germline assignment: CDR1 SNHLY and CDR2 FYNNEI. CDR3 amino acids: CASSDTMVANYGYTF. In nucleotides, the CDR3 is TGTGCCAGCAGTGACACCATGGTCGCCAACTATGGCTACACCTTC.

As DNA, the CDR3 is TGTGCCAGCTCACCAAGACAGGGCCCAGATACGCAGTATTTT. Translating it yields CASSPRQGPDTQYF. V and J are TRBV18 and TRBJ2-3; TRBD1 matches at 7 bases. With V trimmed by 2 bases and J by 4 bases, 3 bases remained unmatched. The germline V gene encodes CDR1 KGHSH and CDR2 LQKENI. The CDR3 loop spans 14 amino acids.

This chain uses TRBV6-1 with TRBJ1-1; no clear D. The CDR3 has 13 amino acids. CDR1 is MNHNS, CDR2 SASEGT, per germline. The V and J ends lost 8 bases and 3 bases respectively, with 13 bases between them. CDR3 amino acids: CASHKTVYTEAFF. For the CDR3, the DNA is TGTGCCAGCCACAAAACGGTGTACACTGAAGCTTTCTTT.

This clonotype was seen only a few times. The rearrangement uses TRBV18 and TRBJ2-2; D possibly corresponds to TRBD2 (7 bases). Per the germline V gene, CDR1 is KGHSH and CDR2 is LQKENI. The CDR3 has 17 amino acids. V dropped 2 bases and J dropped 3 bases, with 16 bases sitting between them. In DNA form, the CDR3 reads TGTGCCAGCTCACCATTGACAGGACTAGATGACACCGGGGAGCTGTTTTTT. Protein product: CASSPLTGLDDTGELFF.

V and J are TRBV25-1 and TRBJ2-7, with 11 bases matching TRBD1. With 5 bases clipped from V and 4 bases from J, the junction kept 31 bases outside the gene matches. The CDR3 runs 23 residues. Germline-derived CDR1 and CDR2 are MGHDK and SYGVNS. The CDR3 here is CASSPRGVAPDRGRSSVSYEQYF. The CDR3 bases are TGTGCCAGCAGTCCGAGAGGTGTTGCCCCGGACAGGGGGCGCAGCTCTGTTTCGTACGAGCAGTACTTC.

This clonotype was observed a handful of times. The rearrangement joins TRBV2 to TRBJ1-1, with no clear D. This CDR3 is built from 13 residues. Germline values: CDR1 SNHLY, CDR2 FYNNEI. The V end lost 6 bases, the J end lost 1 base, and 9 bases lay between the germline ends. This CDR3 reads CASRGMRNTEAFF. CDR3 sequence (DNA): TGTGCCAGCAGAGGAATGCGGAACACTGAAGCTTTCTTT.

The chain joins TRBV11-2 to TRBJ1-1; TRBD1 might be the D (5 bases). CDR1 and CDR2 from the germline V gene are SGHAT and FQNNGV. V was pared by 4 bases and J by 2 bases, with 11 bases between. The CDR3 loop spans 14 amino acids. In nucleotides, the CDR3 is TGTGCCAGCAGCTGGGGGATGGTAAACACTGAAGCTTTCTTT. As protein: CASSWGMVNTEAFF.

V is TRBV4-1 and J is TRBJ1-2; the D gene is possibly TRBD1 (6 bases). Germline V CDR1 and CDR2: MGHRA, YSYEKL. V was shortened by 4 bases and J by 2 bases, with 17 bases between the two germline ends. This CDR3 contains 16 residues. CDR3: CASSPPLAGANYGYTF. The CDR3 DNA is TGCGCCAGCAGCCCCCCATTGGCGGGGGCGAACTATGGCTACACCTTC.

The chain couples TRBV9 to TRBJ1-1; maybe TRBD1 (6 bases). CDR3 size: 15 residues. V dropped 0 bases and J dropped 0 bases, with 9 bases sitting between them. Germline V gene data show CDR1 as SGDLS and CDR2 as YYNGEE. The DNA for the CDR3 is TGTGCCAGCAGCGTAGGGGGGACAATGAACACTGAAGCTTTCTTT. Its translation is CASSVGGTMNTEAFF.

This clonotype has a handful of counts. The V gene is TRBV29-1, the J gene TRBJ2-7; 8 bases are shared with TRBD2. With V trimmed by 2 bases and J by 5 bases, 2 bases remained unmatched. This CDR3 contains 12 residues. The germline gives CDR1 SQVTM, CDR2 ANQGSEA. The CDR3 loop reads CSVESGGNEQYF. CDR3 DNA: TGCAGCGTTGAATCGGGGGGGAACGAGCAGTACTTC.

This clonotype was counted between two and nine times. V usage is TRBV29-1 and J usage is TRBJ2-1, with TRBD2 identical over 9 bases. After removal of 2 bases from V and 9 bases from J, the junction contained 8 bases not matched to a gene. The CDR3 has 14 residues. Germline CDR1 is SQVTM and CDR2 is ANQGSEA. The CDR3, as DNA: TGCAGCGTTGAAAGTAGCGGGAGAATCGCTGAGCAGTTCTTC. Its translation: CSVESSGRIAEQFF.

This clonotype was counted at least ten times. V is TRBV7-2 and J is TRBJ1-1; TRBD1 is a possible D gene (6 bases). Germline CDR1 SGHTA, CDR2 FQGNSA. Trimming removed 5 bases from V and 5 bases from J, with 12 bases in between. This CDR3 region has 13 residues. The CDR3 bases are TGTGCCAGCAGCCGGGGGGCGCCGACTGAAGCTTTCTTT. It is translated as CASSRGAPTEAFF.

This clonotype was recorded a few times. The chain combines TRBV12-3 or TRBV12-4 with TRBJ2-7, with 12 bases fitting TRBD1. V was clipped by 5 bases and J by 0 bases; unmatched bases: 5. This CDR3 has 16 amino acids. The CDR3 is CASSTEGQGASYEQYF. The CDR3 DNA follows: TGTGCCAGCAGTACAGAGGGACAGGGGGCCTCCTACGAGCAGTACTTC.

As to this clonotype: One end of the junction varies from germline; a read error may be responsible. The rearrangement joins TRBV28 to TRBJ2-3; 11 bases fit TRBD2. The CDR3 totals 16 residues. Germline V gives CDR1 MDHEN, CDR2 SYDVKM. In DNA, the CDR3 is TGTGCAAGCAGTTTATTAGCGGGAGGGGGCACAGATACGCAGTATTTT. It is translated as CASSLLAGGGTDTQYF.

This clonotype was found a few times. The rearrangement joins TRBV21-1 to TRBJ2-7; TRBD1 is taken as the D call from the table, unchecked against the DNA. TRBV21-1 is labeled a pseudogene. The CDR3 has 13 amino acids. Here the CDR3 reads CASSKEQGYEQYF. The CDR3, as DNA: TGTGCCAGCAGCAAGGAACAGGGCTACGAGCAGTACTTC.

This clonotype was detected only a few times. This chain uses TRBV11-2 with TRBJ1-4; D is possibly TRBD1 (6 bases). This CDR3 spans 14 amino acids. The germline CDR1 and CDR2 sequences are SGHAT and FQNNGV. Trimming left V 5 bases short and J 7 bases short, with 14 bases between. CDR3 loop: CASSASGHSEKLFF. The CDR3 nucleotides are TGTGCCAGCAGCGCCTCGGGACATAGTGAAAAACTGTTTTTT.

The V gene is TRBV6-1, the J gene TRBJ2-7; D is tentatively TRBD1 or TRBD2 (5 bases each). This CDR3 contains 17 residues. Per the germline V gene, CDR1 is MNHNS and CDR2 is SASEGT. With 3 bases removed from V and 6 bases from J, the gap between germline ends came to 24 bases. The CDR3 is CASSDPLRAAPQGEQYF. CDR3 nucleotide sequence: TGTGCCAGCAGTGACCCCCTCCGAGCGGCGCCTCAGGGCGAGCAGTACTTC.

This clonotype has only a few counts. The chain employs TRBV20-1 and TRBJ1-5; tentatively, D is TRBD1 (6 bases). Trimming pared 1 base from V and 2 bases from J, leaving 12 bases between. The CDR3 covers 15 residues. The V gene's germline CDR1 is DFQATT and CDR2 SNEGSKA (reference sequence). The CDR3, as DNA: TGCAGTGCTAGAGTAATGGGGGCGGGCAATCAGCCCCAGCATTTT. It specifies CSARVMGAGNQPQHF.

As for this clonotype: Germline and junction disagree at one end, which may indicate a read error. The chain joins TRBV29-1 to TRBJ1-1, with a weak D call TRBD1 (5 bases). The germline V gene has CDR1 SQVTM and CDR2 ANQGSEA. This CDR3 spans 11 amino acids. For the CDR3, the DNA is TGTACAGGTCTGAGGAACACTGAAGCTTTCTTT. Amino acids: CTGLRNTEAFF.

The rearrangement links TRBV12-3 or TRBV12-4 to TRBJ1-5; unclear D gene. CDR3 size: 15 residues. Trimming removed 1 base at V and 2 bases at J, with 9 bases between. The CDR3 region has the DNA TGTGCCAGCAGTTTAGAGGCCGGTGGCAATCAGCCCCAGCATTTT. Amino acids: CASSLEAGGNQPQHF.